This T cell receptor (beta chain) was observed in a study of T cell changes during pregnancy in multiple sclerosis. Germline-derived CDR1 and CDR2 are LGHNA and YNFKEQ. This CDR3 spans 14 amino acids. Trimming left V 0 bases short and J 5 bases short, with 10 bases between. Some clones are missing from TCRdb's copy, which holds only in-frame ones; the method was immunoSEQ multiplex PCR. This table has approximately 93,000 clones, approximately 90% appearing once. The genes are TRBV4-2 and TRBJ1-2, with D possibly being TRBD1 (6 bases). Specimen: peripheral blood, collected before pregnancy. The clonotype comes from a female donor with multiple sclerosis, enrolled in a pregnancy study. This chain's CDR3 is CASSQDAQGYGYTF. The CDR3 DNA follows: TGTGCCAGCAGCCAAGATGCACAGGGTTATGGCTACACCTTC.